This TCR beta chain stems from a study of regulatory T cells in long-lasting Graves disease. Arm-PCR of CDR3 regions and iRepertoire HTBI primers were used to build TCR beta libraries. TCRdb re-derived calls from the multiplex PCR reads in MiXCR, one entry per CDR3 protein. Of 300,000 to 350,000 distinct CDR3 sequences listed, about 19% are singletons. As for time point: persistent/refractory GD, antithyroid drugs over 5 years with positive TRAb. Construction of the TCR library relied on RNA isolated from PBMCs. Enrollment of patients was through an endocrinology department in Xi'an, China. This clonotype was seen a handful of times. The TCR was taken from a female donor with Graves disease. Specimen: peripheral blood mononuclear cells (PBMCs), collected when the disease was refractory, from a patient treated with antithyroid drugs.

This CDR3 reads CASLKLGKSETQYF. As DNA, the CDR3 is TGTGCCAGCCTTAAACTAGGCAAGTCGGAGACCCAGTACTTC. The chain has TRBV6-1 and TRBJ2-5, with D possibly TRBD2 on 5 matching bases. CDR3 length: 14 amino acids. V dropped 8 bases and J dropped 5 bases, with 18 bases sitting between them. From germline, CDR1 is MNHNS and CDR2 SASEGT.